The 14 T cell receptor beta chains in this list originate from one sample, sequenced in a study of shared clonotypes between healthy human individuals. Cells designated naive CD8 were CD45RO-negative and were positively selected for CCR7, with terminally differentiated effector memory CD45RA+ cells excluded. Generated by immunoSEQ multiplex PCR, the TCRdb table keeps only in-frame clones and is missing some. Found here are hundreds of thousands of clones, approximately 96% of them singletons; the top ten hold less than 0.3%. The sequencing sample was made of naive CD8+ T cells sorted from blood. The receptors here all came from a man younger than 40 in good health.

The chain combines TRBV2 with TRBJ2-7, with a weak D call TRBD1 (6 bases). The CDR3 spans 13 residues. V was cut by 7 bases and J by 4 bases, with 14 bases left in between. Per germline, CDR1 SNHLY and CDR2 FYNNEI. The CDR3 is CASKKDSSYEQYF. The CDR3 nucleotides are TGTGCCAGCAAAAAGGACAGTTCGTACGAGCAGTACTTC.

The chain recombines TRBV7-9 with TRBJ2-1, with 8 bases fitting TRBD1. This CDR3 region has 15 residues. Germline CDR1 reads SEHNR; CDR2 reads FQNEAQ (reference sequence). V lost 1 base, J lost 6 bases, and 5 bases stayed unmatched. The CDR3 region has the DNA TGTGCCAGCAGCTTAGTGCAGGGGGCAGGCAATGAGCAGTTCTTC. It encodes CASSLVQGAGNEQFF.

This sequence joins TRBV7-7 and TRBJ2-1; D remains ambiguous. Germline loops: CDR1 SSHAT, CDR2 FNYEAQ (reference sequence). V lost 1 base and J 5 bases, leaving 12 bases between the germline ends. The CDR3 covers 15 residues. This chain's CDR3 is CASSLDLSVDNEQFF. The CDR3, as DNA: TGTGCCAGCAGCTTAGATTTAAGCGTCGACAATGAGCAGTTCTTC.

V is TRBV6-5 and J is TRBJ2-5, with TRBD2 matching over 9 bases. CDR3 length equals 15 residues. With 2 bases clipped from V and 5 bases from J, the junction kept 6 bases outside the gene matches. The germline gives CDR1 MNHEY, CDR2 SVGAGI. CDR3 in DNA: TGTGCCAGCAGTTACGCGGGGACTAGCAGCGAGACCCAGTACTTC. As protein: CASSYAGTSSETQYF.

The chain employs TRBV28 and TRBJ1-1; D not resolved. This CDR3 region has 16 residues. Trimming left V 6 bases short and J 1 base short, with 18 bases between. CDR1 and CDR2 (germline): MDHEN, SYDVKM. CDR3 DNA sequence: TGTGCCAGCAGGATGATACTACCGAGCGGGAACACTGAAGCTTTCTTT. Amino acid sequence: CASRMILPSGNTEAFF.

The chain combines TRBV29-1 with TRBJ2-7; a weak D match, TRBD2 (6 bases). CDR3 size: 13 residues. The germline CDR1 and CDR2 sequences are SQVTM and ANQGSEA. The V end lost 3 bases, the J end lost 1 base, and 10 bases lay between the germline ends. Written as DNA, the CDR3 is TGCAGCGTTGAGGAGGGGATTTCCTACGAGCAGTACTTC. It encodes CSVEEGISYEQYF.

The V gene is TRBV5-1, the J gene TRBJ2-7, with D possibly matching TRBD2 (6 bases). CDR1 SGHRS and CDR2 YFSETQ come from the germline V gene. This CDR3 is built from 17 residues. V lost 3 bases, J lost 5 bases, and 24 bases lay in between. CDR3 protein: CASSSPQGIAGRNEQYF. The CDR3 DNA sequence: TGCGCCAGCAGCTCCCCCCAAGGTATCGCAGGGAGGAACGAGCAGTACTTC.

The chain links TRBV27 to TRBJ2-7; D call uncertain. CDR3 length: 13 amino acids. Germline loops: CDR1 MNHEY, CDR2 SMNVEV (reference sequence). V shed 2 bases and J shed 3 bases, with 8 bases lying between them. The CDR3 loop reads CASSLTALYEQYF. For the CDR3, the DNA is TGTGCCAGCAGTTTAACGGCCCTCTACGAGCAGTACTTC.

V and J are TRBV2 and TRBJ2-7; D is undetermined. In germline, CDR1 is SNHLY, CDR2 FYNNEI. This CDR3 has 12 residues. V lost 2 bases to trimming and J lost 4 bases, with 6 bases between them. DNA for the CDR3: TGTGCCAGCAGTGAAACGGTTTACGAGCAGTACTTC. Protein product: CASSETVYEQYF.

The chain links TRBV7-2 to TRBJ1-1; D remains ambiguous. CDR1 is SGHTA and CDR2 is FQGNSA in the germline V gene. The CDR3 is made up of 13 amino acids. V shed 5 bases and J shed 8 bases, with 15 bases lying between them. This CDR3 reads CASSLPGMGEAFF. CDR3 nucleotide sequence: TGTGCCAGCAGCCTCCCGGGGATGGGGGAAGCTTTCTTT. The full variable domain, with the rest looked up from reference TRBV7-2 and TRBJ1-1, is GAGVSQSPSNKVTEKGKDVELRCDPISGHTALYWYRQSLGQGLEFLIYFQGNSAPDKSGLPSDRFSAERTGGSVSTLTIQRTQQEDSAVYLCASSLPGMGEAFFGQGTRLTVV.

This clone was seen only once. A read error may produce the germline difference seen at one junction end. This chain connects TRBV6-5 to TRBJ2-1, with D possibly matching TRBD1 (6 bases). The CDR3 is made up of 16 amino acids. Germline CDR1 and CDR2: MNHEY and SVGAGI. This chain's CDR3 is CASSYLSGTSFNEQFF. DNA of the CDR3: TGTGCCAGCAGTTACTTGTCCGGGACATCCTTCAATGAGCAGTTCTTC.

The gene calls are TRBV19 and TRBJ1-4, with TRBD1 as a possible D gene (6 bases). This CDR3 comprises 14 residues. With 5 bases removed from V and 11 bases from J, the gap between germline ends came to 18 bases. The germline CDR1 and CDR2 sequences are LNHDA and SQIVND (reference sequence). CDR3 region: CASSPQGPWRKLFF. The CDR3 DNA is TGTGCCAGTAGTCCTCAGGGGCCTTGGAGGAAACTGTTTTTT.

The table lists this clone with a few counts. The chain links TRBV29-1 to TRBJ1-1; 10 bases agree with TRBD1. This CDR3 spans 13 amino acids. Germline CDR1 and CDR2: SQVTM and ANQGSEA. Trimming removed 6 bases from V and 1 base from J; junction bases left unmatched: 2. CDR3 region: CSVRDRGNTEAFF. DNA of the CDR3: TGCAGCGTAAGGGACAGGGGGAACACTGAAGCTTTCTTT.

The chain has TRBV7-9 and TRBJ2-7; D might be TRBD2 (5 bases). The CDR3 loop spans 13 amino acids. CDR1 and CDR2 from the germline V gene are SEHNR and FQNEAQ (reference sequence). Trimming pared 0 bases from V and 6 bases from J, leaving 9 bases between. The CDR3 DNA sequence: TGTGCCAGCAGCTTAGCCGGGGATCGCGAGCAGTACTTC. Translated, it gives CASSLAGDREQYF.